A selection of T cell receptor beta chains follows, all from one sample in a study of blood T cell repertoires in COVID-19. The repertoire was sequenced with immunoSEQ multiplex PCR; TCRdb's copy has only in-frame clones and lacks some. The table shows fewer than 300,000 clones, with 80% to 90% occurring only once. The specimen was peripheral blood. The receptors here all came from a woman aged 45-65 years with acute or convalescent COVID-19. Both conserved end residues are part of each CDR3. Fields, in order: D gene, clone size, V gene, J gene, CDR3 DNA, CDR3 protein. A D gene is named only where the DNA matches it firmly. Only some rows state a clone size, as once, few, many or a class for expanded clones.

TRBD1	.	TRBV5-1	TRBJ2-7	TGCGCCAGCAGCCCACGGACAGGGGGCTTCTACGAGCAGTACTTC	CASSPRTGGFYEQYF
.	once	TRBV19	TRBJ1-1	TGTGCCAGTACCCTGGAGCGGGGGGCTCACACTGAAGCTTTCTTT	CASTLERGAHTEAFF
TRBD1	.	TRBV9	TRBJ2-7	TGTGCCAGCAGCTTGGACAGGGACGAGCAGTACTTC	CASSLDRDEQYF
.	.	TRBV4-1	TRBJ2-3	TGCGCCAGCAGCCAAACCCAGGGCACAGATACGCAGTATTTT	CASSQTQGTDTQYF
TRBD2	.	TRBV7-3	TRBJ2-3	TGTGCCAGCAGCTTAAACCTACTAGCGGGAGGAGGAGATACGCAGTATTTT	CASSLNLLAGGGDTQYF
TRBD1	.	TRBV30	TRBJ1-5	TGTGCCTGGTCGACAGGGGGCCGTCAGCCCCAGCATTTT	CAWSTGGRQPQHF
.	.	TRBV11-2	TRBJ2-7	TGTGCCAGCAGCTTAGCAGGGATTAGCATCTACGAGCAGTACTTC	CASSLAGISIYEQYF
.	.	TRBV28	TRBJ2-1	TGTGCCAGCAGCCTATCGGGAGACTTAGGCAATGAGCAGTTCTTC	CASSLSGDLGNEQFF
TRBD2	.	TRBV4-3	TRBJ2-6	TGCGCCAGCAGCCACCCGCTCCTAGCGGGAGGGCCCCGCTCTGGGGCCAACGTCCTGACTTTC	CASSHPLLAGGPRSGANVLTF
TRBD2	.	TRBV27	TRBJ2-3	TGTGCCAGCAGTTTAAGGACTAGGGCTTCAGATACGCAGTATTTT	CASSLRTRASDTQYF
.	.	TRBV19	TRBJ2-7	TGTGCCAGTAGAGAACAGGGTAGAGGGACCTACGAGCAGTACTTC	CASREQGRGTYEQYF